Presented here are 25 T cell receptor beta chains from one specimen sequenced in a study of OX40 agonist ivuxolimab in advanced cancers. Clones were read by immunoSEQ multiplex PCR, and TCRdb kept only the in-frame ones, dropping some. The sample lists 48,000 or so clones, 80% to 95% occurring once. The sequenced sample was CD4+ or CD8+ T cells sorted from blood, obtained in a trial of the OX40 agonist ivuxolimab. The receptors shown here come from an adult with an advanced solid tumor such as melanoma, head and neck, liver or kidney cancer.

The chain combines TRBV19 with TRBJ1-2; perhaps TRBD1 as D (6 bases). V lost 3 bases and J 6 bases, leaving 11 bases between the germline ends. CDR3 size: 13 residues. CDR1 LNHDA and CDR2 SQIVND come from the germline V gene (reference sequence). The DNA of the CDR3 is TGTGCCAGTAGTATTGACAGGAGCGATGGCTACACCTTC. The encoded protein is CASSIDRSDGYTF.

The CDR3 sequence: CASRSEGANTEAFF. Written as DNA, the CDR3 is TGTGCCAGCAGATCAGAGGGCGCGAACACTGAAGCTTTCTTT. The chain carries TRBV11-1 and TRBJ1-1, with D unclear. Germline CDR1 SGHAT, CDR2 FQDESV (reference sequence). The V and J ends lost 6 bases and 1 base respectively, with 12 bases between them. CDR3 size: 14 residues.

The chain carries TRBV6-5 and TRBJ2-7, with 13 bases lining up with TRBD2. This CDR3 is 14 amino acids long. V lost 5 bases, J lost 3 bases, and 1 base stayed unmatched. Germline V gene lookup returns CDR1 MNHEY and CDR2 SVGAGI. The CDR3 is CASSRTSGGYEQYF. CDR3 sequence (DNA): TGTGCCAGCAGTCGGACTAGCGGGGGCTACGAGCAGTACTTC.

The chain combines TRBV6-5 with TRBJ2-2; TRBD2 matches 8 bases. Germline-derived CDR1 and CDR2 are MNHEY and SVGAGI. The CDR3 is 15 amino acids. V trimming: 2 bases; J trimming: 5 bases; junction bases outside the gene matches: 4. The chain's CDR3 is CASSYVGGGTGELFF. As DNA, the CDR3 is TGTGCCAGCAGTTACGTGGGCGGGGGGACCGGGGAGCTGTTTTTT.

The genes are TRBV19 and TRBJ2-7, with D perhaps being TRBD1 or TRBD2 (5 bases each). The CDR3 extends over 14 amino acids. Per the germline V gene, CDR1 is LNHDA and CDR2 is SQIVND (reference sequence). With 4 bases removed from V and 0 bases from J, the gap between germline ends came to 10 bases. DNA of the CDR3: TGTGCCAGTAGTAACCGGGACCTCTCCTACGAGCAGTACTTC. This sequence encodes CASSNRDLSYEQYF.

The V gene is TRBV4-2, the J gene TRBJ2-1; 11 nucleotides align to TRBD2. Trimming cost V 1 base and J 0 bases; bases outside gene matches: 5. The germline V gene encodes CDR1 LGHNA and CDR2 YNFKEQ. There are 18 residues in the CDR3. CDR3 region: CASSQASGGLSSYNEQFF. CDR3 sequence (DNA): TGTGCCAGCAGCCAAGCTAGCGGGGGGCTTAGCTCCTACAATGAGCAGTTCTTC.

This clone was counted once. This chain uses TRBV11-2 with TRBJ1-6; D call uncertain. The CDR3 length is 14 residues. The ends were cut back, 2 bases at V and 7 bases at J, with 9 bases in the middle. Per the germline V gene, CDR1 is SGHAT and CDR2 is FQNNGV. Here the CDR3 DNA reads TGTGCCAGCAGCTTATATGGGGTAAATTCACCCCTCCACTTT. This codes for CASSLYGVNSPLHF. The full variable domain, its missing parts supplied by reference TRBV11-2 and TRBJ1-6, is EAGVAQSPRYKIIEKRQSVAFWCNPISGHATLYWYQQILGQGPKLLIQFQNNGVVDDSQLPKDRFSAERLKGVDSTLKIQPAKLEDSAVYLCASSLYGVNSPLHFGNGTRLTVT.

The chain carries TRBV7-9 and TRBJ2-1, with 8 bases aligning to TRBD1. This CDR3 contains 15 residues. The V segment lost 5 bases and the J segment 7 bases; nucleotides outside the gene matches: 10. Germline CDR1 and CDR2: SEHNR and FQNEAQ (reference sequence). CDR3 nucleotides: TGTGCCAGCAGCCCTATTCGGACAGGGTTAAATGAGCAGTTCTTC. Translated: CASSPIRTGLNEQFF.

This clone has only one observation. This chain links TRBV27 with TRBJ1-6; 9 bases line up with TRBD1. CDR1 and CDR2 from the germline V gene are MNHEY and SMNVEV (reference sequence). V lost 6 bases, J lost 8 bases, and 5 bases stayed unmatched. The CDR3 contains 14 residues. The CDR3 DNA is TGTGCCAGCAGAGGGACAGGGTGGGATTCACCCCTCCACTTT. It yields the protein CASRGTGWDSPLHF.

This chain connects TRBV5-8 to TRBJ1-5, with D possibly matching TRBD1 (6 bases). The germline gives CDR1 SGHTS, CDR2 YDEGEE. V gave up 7 bases and J gave up 7 bases, with 21 bases separating them. The CDR3 sequence is 15 residues long. The CDR3 region has the DNA TGTGCCAGCTCTGAGGGGGTTACGGGTGGCCAGCCCCAGCATTTT. It yields the protein CASSEGVTGGQPQHF.

The chain is built from TRBV7-9 and TRBJ2-7, with D perhaps TRBD1 (5 bases). This CDR3 contains 13 residues. Trimming pared 3 bases from V and 2 bases from J, leaving 8 bases between. Germline V gene sequence: CDR1 SEHNR, CDR2 FQNEAQ (reference sequence). This CDR3 reads CASSFVTAYEQYF. The CDR3 bases are TGTGCCAGCAGCTTCGTGACAGCCTACGAGCAGTACTTC.

The rearrangement joins TRBV7-3 to TRBJ2-3, with 7 bases matching TRBD1. J gave up 3 bases and V 3 bases, and 0 bases lay outside the gene matches. The CDR3 runs 13 residues. Germline lookup yields CDR1 SGHTA and CDR2 FQGTGA. In DNA, the CDR3 is TGTGCCAGCAGCTTGACAGGGACAGATACGCAGTATTTT. This translates into CASSLTGTDTQYF.

V usage is TRBV5-8 and J usage is TRBJ1-1; the D gene is possibly TRBD1 (5 bases). V was cut by 0 bases and J by 5 bases, with 14 bases left in between. The CDR3 sequence is 15 residues long. Germline CDR1 is SGHTS and CDR2 is YDEGEE. CDR3 bases: TGTGCCAGCAGCTTGGCCCAGGGAGTTCGGACTGAAGCTTTCTTT. It encodes CASSLAQGVRTEAFF.

The CDR3 reads CASSLQRGYTDTQYF. In DNA, the CDR3 is TGCGCCAGCAGCTTGCAACGGGGATACACAGATACGCAGTATTTT. V and J are TRBV5-1 and TRBJ2-3; perhaps TRBD2 as D (5 bases). CDR1 and CDR2 from the germline V gene are SGHRS and YFSETQ. The CDR3 length is 15 residues. Trimming pared 1 base from V and 2 bases from J, leaving 11 bases between.

This chain uses TRBV6-5 with TRBJ1-2, with D maybe TRBD1 (5 bases). Germline V gives CDR1 MNHEY, CDR2 SVGAGI. Trimming took off 9 bases at V and 1 base at J, with 15 bases between the two ends. CDR3 size: 14 residues. CDR3 coding DNA: TGTGCCAGTGGGACTAAGTCATTTAACTATGGCTACACCTTC. Translation gives CASGTKSFNYGYTF.

This chain connects TRBV4-2 to TRBJ2-1, with 9 nucleotides matching TRBD1. In germline, CDR1 is LGHNA, CDR2 YNFKEQ. The junction had 7 bases not matched to a gene; V was cut back by 1 base and J by 3 bases. The CDR3 totals 17 residues. CDR3 bases: TGTGCCAGCAGCCAAGTGGACAGGGGAGCTAACTACAATGAGCAGTTCTTC. Amino acid sequence: CASSQVDRGANYNEQFF.

The chain carries TRBV9 and TRBJ1-6, with 9 bases that match TRBD1. V lost 4 bases, J lost 9 bases, and 5 bases stayed unmatched. Germline loops: CDR1 SGDLS, CDR2 YYNGEE. The CDR3 has 14 residues. The CDR3 loop reads CASSLRDRASPLHF. In DNA form, the CDR3 reads TGTGCCAGCAGCCTCCGGGACAGGGCTTCACCCCTCCACTTT. The variable domain in full, with the rest retrieved from reference TRBV9 and TRBJ1-6, is DSGVTQTPKHLITATGQRVTLRCSPRSGDLSVYWYQQSLDQGLQFLIQYYNGEERAKGNILERFSAQQFPDLHSELNLSSLELGDSALYFCASSLRDRASPLHFGNGTRLTVT.

J is TRBJ2-2 and V is TRBV28, with a tentative D call TRBD1 (5 bases). Looked up from germline, CDR1 is MDHEN and CDR2 is SYDVKM. The CDR3 loop spans 14 amino acids. Deletions cut 6 bases from V and 1 base from J, with 9 bases between. The CDR3 DNA is TGTGCCAGCAGGACAGACTTGAACACCGGGGAGCTGTTTTTT. It translates to CASRTDLNTGELFF.

The J gene is TRBJ2-1, the V gene TRBV7-9; possibly TRBD2 for D (5 bases). Trimming shortened V by 1 base and J by 10 bases, and 14 bases separated the two germline ends. This CDR3 is 14 amino acids long. Germline loops: CDR1 SEHNR, CDR2 FQNEAQ (reference sequence). The CDR3: CASSLVLGDGEQFF. CDR3 bases: TGTGCCAGCAGCTTAGTCCTCGGGGATGGAGAGCAGTTCTTC.

This chain links TRBV7-9 with TRBJ2-7, with TRBD2 matching over 11 bases. The length of the CDR3 is 16 residues. Germline-derived CDR1 and CDR2 are SEHNR and FQNEAQ (reference sequence). Trimming cost V 3 bases and J 2 bases; bases outside gene matches: 6. CDR3 nucleotide sequence: TGTGCCAGCAGCTTTTTAATTAGCGGGGGGGCCTACGAGCAGTACTTC. It encodes CASSFLISGGAYEQYF.

This clone showed up just a few times. The chain carries TRBV30 and TRBJ1-1; D is uncertain. In germline, CDR1 is GTSNPN, CDR2 SVGIG (reference sequence). Between the trimmed V and J ends, which lost 3 bases and 4 bases, there was a span of 6 bases. The CDR3 has 11 residues. The CDR3 here is CAWRPGTEAFF. CDR3 DNA sequence: TGTGCCTGGAGGCCGGGCACTGAAGCTTTCTTT.

This clone was seen once. The chain carries TRBV13 and TRBJ1-4; maybe TRBD1 (6 bases). Per the germline V gene, CDR1 is PRHDT and CDR2 is FYEKMQ (reference sequence). The CDR3 is made up of 16 amino acids. With 0 bases removed from V and 3 bases from J, the gap between germline ends came to 11 bases. The CDR3: CASSLGQGGSNEKLFF. The CDR3 DNA is TGTGCCAGCAGCTTAGGACAGGGAGGGTCTAATGAAAAACTGTTTTTT.

The table lists this clone with a count of one. This chain links TRBV19 with TRBJ2-1, with no clear D. The CDR3 has 12 residues. V was pared by 3 bases and J by 10 bases, with 10 bases between. The germline CDR1 and CDR2 sequences are LNHDA and SQIVND (reference sequence). CDR3: CASSMNGPEQFF. CDR3 nucleotides: TGTGCCAGTAGTATGAACGGTCCCGAGCAGTTCTTC.

The chain couples TRBV13 to TRBJ2-1; perhaps D is TRBD1 or TRBD2 (5 bases each). The CDR3 length is 15 residues. V was clipped by 2 bases and J by 6 bases, with 14 bases between them. Per the germline V gene, CDR1 is PRHDT and CDR2 is FYEKMQ (reference sequence). This CDR3 is CASSLFRGGGNEQFF. In DNA, the CDR3 is TGTGCCAGCAGCTTATTTCGTGGTGGGGGCAATGAGCAGTTCTTC.

The CDR3, as DNA: TGTGCCACGTCTCAAGACGGCAAGAGGAATGAAAAACTGTTTTTT. Protein: CATSQDGKRNEKLFF. The chain carries TRBV19 and TRBJ1-4; D gene ambiguous. The germline CDR1 and CDR2 sequences are LNHDA and SQIVND (reference sequence). The CDR3 is 15 amino acids. The V and J ends lost 10 bases and 5 bases respectively, with 20 bases between them.